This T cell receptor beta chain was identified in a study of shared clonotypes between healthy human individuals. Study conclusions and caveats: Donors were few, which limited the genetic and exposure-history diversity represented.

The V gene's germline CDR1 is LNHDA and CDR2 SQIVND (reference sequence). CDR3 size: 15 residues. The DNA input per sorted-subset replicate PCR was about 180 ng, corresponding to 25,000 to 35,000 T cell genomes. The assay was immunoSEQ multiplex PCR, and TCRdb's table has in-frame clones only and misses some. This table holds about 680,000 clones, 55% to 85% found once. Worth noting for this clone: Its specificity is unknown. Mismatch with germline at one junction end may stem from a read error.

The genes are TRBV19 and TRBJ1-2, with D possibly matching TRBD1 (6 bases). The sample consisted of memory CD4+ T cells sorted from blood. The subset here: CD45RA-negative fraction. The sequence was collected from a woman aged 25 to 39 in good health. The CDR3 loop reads CASTDGGGANYGYTF. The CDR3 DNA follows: TGTGCCAGTACCGATGGGGGGGGCGCGAACTATGGCTACACCTTT.